The 19 T cell receptor beta chains below all came from one sample that was sequenced in a study of blood T cell repertoires in COVID-19. Repertoires were generated with immunoSEQ multiplex PCR, while TCRdb's copy carries only in-frame clones and drops some. The sample lists around 250,000 clones; 82% were seen once. The source material was peripheral blood. These receptors originate from a woman aged 18 to 35 with acute or convalescent COVID-19.

The chain combines TRBV4-3 with TRBJ1-2, with D maybe TRBD1 (6 bases). Per the germline V gene, CDR1 is LGHNA and CDR2 is YSLEER. Trimming cost V 1 base and J 4 bases, with 10 bases left between them. The CDR3 is made up of 14 amino acids. In DNA form, the CDR3 reads TGCGCCAGCAGCCAAGTAGGGGGATCCTATGGCTACACCTTC. Protein product: CASSQVGGSYGYTF.

A single count supports this clone. V gene TRBV19 combines with J gene TRBJ2-3, with 11 bases lining up with TRBD2. The CDR3 runs 18 residues. Germline CDR1 and CDR2: LNHDA and SQIVND (reference sequence). J gave up 3 bases and V 8 bases, and 16 bases lay outside the gene matches. The DNA of the CDR3 is TGTGCCAGTCGAAACTATAAACTAGCGGGAGTTCCAACAGATACGCAGTATTTT. This codes for CASRNYKLAGVPTDTQYF.

This clone occurred a few times. The CDR3 loop reads CASSDRRGEYSNQPQHF. The DNA for the CDR3 is TGTGCCAGCAGTGACAGGCGGGGAGAATATAGCAATCAGCCCCAGCATTTT. The chain couples TRBV6-4 to TRBJ1-5; D not resolved. This CDR3 contains 17 residues. Germline V gene data show CDR1 as MRHNA and CDR2 as SNTAGT. V was trimmed by 2 bases and J by 0 bases, leaving 14 bases between them.

The J gene is TRBJ2-3, the V gene TRBV24-1, with 8 bases fitting TRBD1. Trimming cost V 5 bases and J 4 bases; bases outside gene matches: 7. CDR1 is KGHDR and CDR2 is SFDVKD in the germline V gene. The CDR3 has 15 amino acids. The CDR3 DNA reads TGTGCCACCAGTGCTGTTCAGGGGGCCGCAGATACGCAGTATTTT. Its protein is CATSAVQGAADTQYF.

The chain couples TRBV5-1 to TRBJ2-5; D remains ambiguous. The V end was cut by 1 base, the J end by 5 bases, with 9 bases between. This CDR3 contains 13 residues. CDR1 is SGHRS and CDR2 is YFSETQ in the germline V gene. CDR3 sequence (DNA): TGCGCCAGCAGCTTGCGCCGGCGGGAGACCCAGTACTTC. Protein sequence: CASSLRRRETQYF. The complete variable domain, with remaining parts taken from reference TRBV5-1 and TRBJ2-5, reads KAGVTQTPRYLIKTRGQQVTLSCSPISGHRSVSWYQQTPGQGLQFLFEYFSETQRNKGNFPGRFSGRQFSNSRSEMNVSTLELGDSALYLCASSLRRRETQYFGPGTRLLVL.

The chain has TRBV11-2 and TRBJ2-7; tentative D call: TRBD2 (6 bases). V lost 1 base and J 2 bases, leaving 12 bases between the germline ends. The CDR3 is made up of 15 amino acids. Germline V lookup: CDR1 SGHAT, CDR2 FQNNGV. The CDR3: CASSLVGGGPYEQYF. The CDR3 coding sequence is TGTGCCAGCAGCTTAGTTGGTGGAGGGCCCTACGAGCAGTACTTC.

This rearrangement joins TRBV10-1 to TRBJ2-5; D is perhaps TRBD1 (5 bases). Germline V gene data show CDR1 as WNHNN and CDR2 as SYGVQD (reference sequence). V lost 2 bases and J 4 bases, leaving 8 bases between the germline ends. The CDR3 has 13 residues. The CDR3 here is CASSEGAGETQYF. The CDR3 coding sequence is TGCGCCAGCAGTGAGGGGGCAGGAGAGACCCAGTACTTC.

The chain recombines TRBV7-8 with TRBJ2-1, with 11 nucleotides matching TRBD2. Germline trimming cut 6 bases from V and 2 bases from J; bases unmatched to any gene: 6. This CDR3 spans 16 amino acids. Germline values: CDR1 SGHVS, CDR2 FQNEAQ. The CDR3 nucleotides read TGTGCCAGCAGACAGACTAGCGGGAATACCTACAATGAGCAGTTCTTC. Translated, it gives CASRQTSGNTYNEQFF.

The V and J genes are TRBV30 and TRBJ2-1, with 7 bases aligning to TRBD2. The V gene end was trimmed by 0 bases and the J gene end by 2 bases; junction bases not matched to a gene: 4. CDR1 GTSNPN and CDR2 SVGIG come from the germline V gene (reference sequence). The CDR3 length is 15 residues. This CDR3 is CAWSVAGSAYNEQFF. DNA for the CDR3: TGTGCCTGGAGTGTAGCGGGATCAGCCTACAATGAGCAGTTCTTC.

In its sample, this clone was seen once. The sample holds other DNA sequences that translate to the same CDR3. The chain carries TRBV19 and TRBJ1-5, with no clear D. With 2 bases removed from V and 1 base from J, the gap between germline ends came to 3 bases. The CDR3 consists of 13 residues. Germline CDR1 LNHDA, CDR2 SQIVND (reference sequence). The CDR3 spells CASSIQSNQPQHF. CDR3 DNA sequence: TGTGCCAGTAGTATACAAAGCAATCAGCCCCAGCATTTT.

V usage is TRBV4-3 and J usage is TRBJ2-7; tentatively, D is TRBD2 (6 bases). Between the trimmed V and J ends, which lost 1 base and 5 bases, there was a span of 27 bases. The CDR3 spans 19 residues. CDR1 is LGHNA, CDR2 YSLEER, per germline. Here the CDR3 reads CASSQVLSPSSAKSDEQYF. DNA for the CDR3: TGCGCCAGCAGCCAAGTCCTCTCTCCCTCTAGCGCTAAAAGCGACGAGCAGTACTTC.

This clone was picked up a small number of times. The J gene is TRBJ1-6, the V gene TRBV9, with TRBD1 matching over 8 bases. The CDR3 extends over 16 amino acids. In germline, CDR1 is SGDLS, CDR2 YYNGEE. With V trimmed by 2 bases and J by 5 bases, 6 bases remained unmatched. The CDR3 sequence is CASSVGDRLNNSPLHF. CDR3 in DNA: TGTGCCAGCAGCGTGGGGGACAGGCTAAATAATTCACCCCTCCACTTT.

V is TRBV9 and J is TRBJ1-3; TRBD1 aligns across 7 bases. The CDR3 consists of 15 residues. The V gene's germline CDR1 is SGDLS and CDR2 YYNGEE. V was pared by 3 bases and J by 3 bases, with 6 bases of the junction left unmatched. The CDR3 sequence: CASSAATGVGNTIYF. The CDR3 nucleotides read TGTGCCAGCAGCGCAGCTACAGGGGTTGGAAACACCATATATTTT.

The rearrangement joins TRBV28 to TRBJ1-4; possible D gene TRBD1, 6 bases. Germline V gene lookup returns CDR1 MDHEN and CDR2 SYDVKM. V was clipped by 4 bases and J by 7 bases, with 22 bases between them. The CDR3 is made up of 17 amino acids. The CDR3 bases are TGTGCCAGCAGTTCAACTATAGGACAGATAATAGCTGAAAAACTGTTTTTT. As protein: CASSSTIGQIIAEKLFF.

V and J are TRBV11-2 and TRBJ1-1; 7 positions match TRBD1. Trimming took 1 base from V and 6 from J; bases not matched to a gene: 14. The CDR3 is 17 amino acids. From germline, CDR1 is SGHAT and CDR2 FQNNGV. CDR3 DNA: TGTGCCAGCAGCTTAGTAGCCCACCCGACAGGGATGGCTGAAGCTTTCTTT. Its translation: CASSLVAHPTGMAEAFF.

The rearrangement uses TRBV6-4 and TRBJ2-1; 7 bases agree with TRBD2. The J segment lost 15 bases and the V segment lost 0 bases, leaving 8 bases of the junction unmatched. The CDR3 extends over 13 amino acids. The germline gives CDR1 MRHNA, CDR2 SNTAGT. CDR3 in DNA: TGTGCCAGCAGTGACTCCCGAAGCGGGGTGCTGTTCTTC. Amino acids: CASSDSRSGVLFF.

The rearrangement links TRBV6-5 to TRBJ2-5; 9 nucleotides align to TRBD2. CDR1 and CDR2 from the germline V gene are MNHEY and SVGAGI. The CDR3 is 15 residues long. With 2 bases clipped from V and 2 bases from J, the junction kept 3 bases outside the gene matches. For the CDR3, the DNA is TGTGCCAGCAGTTACATGACTAGCGGACAAGAGACCCAGTACTTC. Translation gives CASSYMTSGQETQYF.

The sample holds a few counts of this clone. The V and J genes are TRBV5-4 and TRBJ1-4; 10 bases are shared with TRBD1. Per the germline V gene, CDR1 is SGHNT and CDR2 is YYREEE (reference sequence). Trimming at V came to 4 bases and at J to 6 bases, leaving 6 bases not matched to a gene. There are 15 residues in the CDR3. CDR3 DNA sequence: TGTGCCAGCAGCCTCTTCGGGACAGGGGATGAAAAACTGTTTTTT. Translating it yields CASSLFGTGDEKLFF.

The V gene is TRBV7-2, the J gene TRBJ2-1; D is undetermined. The CDR3 loop spans 13 amino acids. Per the germline V gene, CDR1 is SGHTA and CDR2 is FQGNSA. Trimming took off 2 bases at V and 5 bases at J, with 7 bases between the two ends. The CDR3 bases are TGTGCCAGCAGCTTATACCAGGACAATGAGCAGTTCTTC. Its translation is CASSLYQDNEQFF.